The clone carrying this T cell receptor (beta chain) was counted once. Its antigen is as yet unknown. CDR1 and CDR2 from the germline V gene are LNHDA and SQIVND (reference sequence). V was pared by 0 bases and J by 7 bases, with 13 bases between. CDR3 size: 16 residues. This record belongs to a study of cytomegalovirus exposure and HLA in healthy donors. Study results and limitations: The authors later found TCR association rates varying by HLA locus, with DRB1 most and HLA-C fewest. What was likely a sequencing artifact was a cluster of highly shared sequence variants.

This PCR relied on a set of 60 Vbeta primers and 13 Jbeta primers. Libraries were prepared by immunoSEQ multiplex PCR; TCRdb keeps only in-frame clonotypes and omits some of them. The table includes 130,000 to 150,000 clones, roughly 78% detected once. Sequenced material: PBMCs. The chain recombines TRBV19 with TRBJ1-6; D possibly corresponds to TRBD1 (6 bases). The origin of this receptor is a man aged 25 to 45 in good health and CMV-seronegative. The CDR3 region is CASSIDHGGLNSPLHF. CDR3 DNA: TGTGCCAGTAGTATAGATCACGGGGGGCTGAATTCACCCCTCCACTTT.